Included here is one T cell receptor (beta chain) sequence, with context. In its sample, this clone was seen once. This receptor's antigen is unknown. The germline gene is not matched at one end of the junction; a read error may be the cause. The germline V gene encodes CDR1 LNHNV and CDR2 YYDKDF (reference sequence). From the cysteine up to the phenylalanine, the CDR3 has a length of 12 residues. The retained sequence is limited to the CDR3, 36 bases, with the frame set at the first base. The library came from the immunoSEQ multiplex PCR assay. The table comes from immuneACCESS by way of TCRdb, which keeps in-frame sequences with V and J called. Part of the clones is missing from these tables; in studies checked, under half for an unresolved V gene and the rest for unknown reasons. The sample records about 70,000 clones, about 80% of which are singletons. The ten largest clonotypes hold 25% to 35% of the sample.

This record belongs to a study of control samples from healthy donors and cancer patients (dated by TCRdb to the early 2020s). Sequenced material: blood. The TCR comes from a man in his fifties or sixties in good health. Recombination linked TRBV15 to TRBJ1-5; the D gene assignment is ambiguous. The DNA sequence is TGTGCCACCCGCAGGAACAATCAGCCCCAGCATTTT. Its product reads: CATRRNNQPQHF.